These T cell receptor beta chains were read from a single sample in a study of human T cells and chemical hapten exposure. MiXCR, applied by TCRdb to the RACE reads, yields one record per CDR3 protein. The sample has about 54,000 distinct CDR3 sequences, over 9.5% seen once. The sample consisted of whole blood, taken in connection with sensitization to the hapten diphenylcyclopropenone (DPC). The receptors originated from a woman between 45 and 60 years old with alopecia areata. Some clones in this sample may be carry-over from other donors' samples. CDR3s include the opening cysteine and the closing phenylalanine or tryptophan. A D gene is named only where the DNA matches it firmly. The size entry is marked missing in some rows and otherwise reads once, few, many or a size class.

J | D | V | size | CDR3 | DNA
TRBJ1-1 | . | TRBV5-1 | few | CASSLVDRNTEAFF | TGCGCCAGCAGCTTGGTGGACAGGAACACTGAAGCTTTCTTT
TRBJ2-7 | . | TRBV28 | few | CASSLSTRVGAYEQYF | TGTGCCAGCAGTTTGTCTACTCGCGTCGGGGCTTACGAGCAGTACTTC
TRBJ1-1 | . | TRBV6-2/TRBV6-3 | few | CASSYSDGPMNTEAFF | TGTGCCAGCAGTTACTCTGATGGACCTATGAACACTGAAGCTTTCTTT
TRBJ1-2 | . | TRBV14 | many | CASSQEGAWTYGYTF | TGTGCCAGCAGCCAAGAGGGGGCATGGACTTATGGCTACACCTTC
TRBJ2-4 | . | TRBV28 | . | CASKLYRENIQYF | TGTGCCAGCAAATTGTATAGGGAAAACATTCAGTACTTC
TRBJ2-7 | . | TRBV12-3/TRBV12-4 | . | CASSPEYEQYF | TGTGCCAGCAGTCCCGAATACGAGCAGTACTTC
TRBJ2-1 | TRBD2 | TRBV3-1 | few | CASSQLAAYNEQFF | TGTGCCAGCAGCCAACTAGCGGCCTACAATGAGCAGTTCTTC
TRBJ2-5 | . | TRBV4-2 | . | CASSQRGETQYF | TGTGCCAGCAGCCAACGGGGGGAGACCCAGTACTTC
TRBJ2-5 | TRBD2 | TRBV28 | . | CASSTRLAGGRETQYF | TGTGCCAGCAGTACCCGACTAGCGGGGGGGCGGGAGACCCAGTACTTC
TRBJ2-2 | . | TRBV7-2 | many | CASSLVAGNTGELFF | TGTGCCAGCAGCTTAGTTGCGGGCAACACCGGGGAGCTGTTTTTT
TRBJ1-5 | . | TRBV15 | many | CATSLDNGNQPQHF | TGTGCCACCAGCCTTGACAACGGCAATCAGCCCCAGCATTTT
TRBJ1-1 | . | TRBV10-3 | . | CAISERLVAEAFF | TGTGCCATCAGTGAACGGTTAGTGGCTGAAGCTTTCTTT
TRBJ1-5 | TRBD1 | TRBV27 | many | CASSGTGDGQPQHF | TGTGCCAGCAGCGGGACAGGGGACGGTCAGCCCCAGCATTTT
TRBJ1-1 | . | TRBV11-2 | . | CASSQTEAFF | TGTGCCAGCAGCCAAACTGAAGCTTTCTTT
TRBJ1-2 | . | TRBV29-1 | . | CSVQAGPYGYTF | TGCAGCGTTCAAGCGGGGCCATACGGCTACACCTTC
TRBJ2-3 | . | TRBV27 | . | CASSLTTITDTQYF | TGTGCCAGCAGTTTAACGACAATCACAGATACGCAGTATTTT